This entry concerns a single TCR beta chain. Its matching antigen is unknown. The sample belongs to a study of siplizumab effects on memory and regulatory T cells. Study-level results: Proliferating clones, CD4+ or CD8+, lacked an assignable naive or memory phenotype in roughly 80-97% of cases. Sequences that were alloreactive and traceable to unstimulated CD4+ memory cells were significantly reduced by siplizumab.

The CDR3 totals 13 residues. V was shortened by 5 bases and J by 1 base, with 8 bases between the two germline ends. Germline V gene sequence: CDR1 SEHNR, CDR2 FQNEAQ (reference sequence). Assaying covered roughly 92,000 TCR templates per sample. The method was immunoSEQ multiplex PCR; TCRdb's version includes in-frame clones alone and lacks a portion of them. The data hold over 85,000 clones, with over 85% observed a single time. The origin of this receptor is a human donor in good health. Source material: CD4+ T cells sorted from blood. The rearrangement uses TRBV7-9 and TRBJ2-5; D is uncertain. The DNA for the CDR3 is TGTGCCAGCAGCCGGTCCATCCAAGAGACCCAGTACTTC. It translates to CASSRSIQETQYF.